Listed here are 17 T cell receptor beta chains from one sample, sequenced in a study of blood T cell repertoires in COVID-19. The assay was immunoSEQ multiplex PCR, and TCRdb's table has in-frame clones only and misses some. In the table there are 200,000 to 250,000 clones, roughly 76% of which are singletons. Sequenced input: peripheral blood. The receptors stem from an elderly woman with COVID-19, enrolled during active disease.

V is TRBV7-9 and J is TRBJ2-1, with TRBD1 matching over 8 bases. This CDR3 is 13 amino acids long. Germline V gene lookup returns CDR1 SEHNR and CDR2 FQNEAQ (reference sequence). V was pared by 0 bases and J by 15 bases, with 7 bases of the junction left unmatched. This CDR3 reads CASSLAEGQVPFF. Here the CDR3 DNA reads TGTGCCAGCAGCTTAGCTGAGGGACAGGTGCCGTTCTTC.

About this clone itself: Other DNA variants within this sample encode the same CDR3. The rearrangement joins TRBV6-5 to TRBJ1-4; unclear D gene. CDR1 is MNHEY and CDR2 is SVGAGI in the germline V gene. V was clipped by 6 bases and J by 5 bases, with 4 bases between them. The CDR3 loop spans 11 amino acids. CDR3: CASRLNEKLFF. DNA of the CDR3: TGTGCCAGCAGGCTAAATGAAAAACTGTTTTTT.

V usage is TRBV5-4 and J usage is TRBJ2-7; the D gene is possibly TRBD2 (6 bases). This CDR3 spans 15 amino acids. V was cut by 4 bases and J by 2 bases, with 16 bases left in between. Germline values: CDR1 SGHNT, CDR2 YYREEE (reference sequence). Here the CDR3 DNA reads TGTGCCAGCAGCGTCGGTGCGGCGGGGACCTACGAGCAGTACTTC. Encoded protein: CASSVGAAGTYEQYF.

This clone was recorded a few times. The rearrangement links TRBV7-2 to TRBJ2-1; 10 bases are shared with TRBD2. The ends lost 5 bases at V and 5 bases at J; junction bases unmatched: 3. The CDR3 has 14 residues. The V gene's germline CDR1 is SGHTA and CDR2 FQGNSA. The CDR3 loop reads CASSQGLADNEQFF. CDR3 nucleotides: TGTGCCAGCAGCCAAGGACTAGCGGACAATGAGCAGTTCTTC. The whole variable domain, remainder taken from reference TRBV7-2 and TRBJ2-1, is GAGVSQSPSNKVTEKGKDVELRCDPISGHTALYWYRQSLGQGLEFLIYFQGNSAPDKSGLPSDRFSAERTGGSVSTLTIQRTQQEDSAVYLCASSQGLADNEQFFGPGTRLTVL.

This clone appeared once. The chain links TRBV24-1 to TRBJ2-1; D may be TRBD2 (5 bases). The CDR3 contains 17 residues. Germline loops: CDR1 KGHDR, CDR2 SFDVKD. V was trimmed by 0 bases and J by 4 bases, leaving 15 bases between them. The CDR3 loop is CATSDLRSEGRYNEQFF. The CDR3 bases are TGTGCCACCAGTGATTTGAGGAGTGAGGGCAGGTACAATGAGCAGTTCTTC.

This clone has just a few counts. This chain links TRBV6-5 with TRBJ1-2; 9 bases align to TRBD1. The V gene end was trimmed by 6 bases and the J gene end by 5 bases; junction bases not matched to a gene: 10. Germline lookup yields CDR1 MNHEY and CDR2 SVGAGI. The CDR3 is 15 amino acids. DNA for the CDR3: TGTGCCAGCAGCCAAGCAGGGACAGGGACGTATGGCTACACCTTC. Translation gives CASSQAGTGTYGYTF.

J is TRBJ2-7 and V is TRBV20-1; a weak D match, TRBD2 (5 bases). Germline loops: CDR1 DFQATT, CDR2 SNEGSKA (reference sequence). The CDR3 runs to 10 residues. V was trimmed by 3 bases and J by 9 bases, leaving 9 bases between them. The CDR3 sequence is CSARGVGQYF. The DNA for the CDR3 is TGCAGTGCTAGGGGAGTGGGGCAGTACTTC.

The rearrangement uses TRBV14 and TRBJ2-5, with D maybe TRBD1 (6 bases). V lost 3 bases to trimming and J lost 1 base, with 9 bases between them. Germline V CDR1 and CDR2: SGHDN, FVKESK. The CDR3 is made up of 14 amino acids. The CDR3 DNA is TGTGCCAGCAGCCAGGGGGCACGCCAAGAGACCCAGTACTTC. It translates to CASSQGARQETQYF.

The chain joins TRBV3-1 (or the pseudogene TRBV3-2) to TRBJ1-1; D is perhaps TRBD1 (5 bases). The V and J ends lost 4 bases and 6 bases respectively, with 15 bases between them. The CDR3 is 14 amino acids. CDR1 is LGHDT and CDR2 is YNNKEL in the germline V gene (reference sequence). The CDR3 region has the DNA TGTGCCAGCAGCCCTCGGGGGTCATCGGCTGAAGCTTTCTTT. Its protein is CASSPRGSSAEAFF.

CDR3: CASSLAYRVDAEAFF. Written as DNA, the CDR3 is TGTGCCAGCAGCTTAGCGTACAGGGTGGATGCTGAAGCTTTCTTT. The chain is built from TRBV7-6 and TRBJ1-1; D possibly corresponds to TRBD1 (6 bases). Trimming pared 0 bases from V and 6 bases from J, leaving 14 bases between. The CDR3 is 15 amino acids. Germline assignment: CDR1 SGHVS and CDR2 FNYEAQ.

As DNA, the CDR3 is TGCGCCAGCAGCCAAGGGGTCGGCGGGAAGGCAGATACGCAGTATTTT. This gives the protein CASSQGVGGKADTQYF. The V gene is TRBV4-3, the J gene TRBJ2-3; possible D gene TRBD2, 6 bases. The CDR3 is made up of 16 amino acids. Germline V lookup: CDR1 LGHNA, CDR2 YSLEER. V was trimmed by 1 base and J by 4 bases, leaving 15 bases between them.

This rearrangement joins TRBV7-9 to TRBJ2-7, with 9 nucleotides matching TRBD1. V trimming: 5 bases; J trimming: 5 bases; junction bases outside the gene matches: 4. Per the germline V gene, CDR1 is SEHNR and CDR2 is FQNEAQ (reference sequence). The CDR3 contains 13 residues. In DNA form, the CDR3 reads TGTGCCAGCAGCAAGGGGACAGGGAACGAGCAGTACTTC. Encoded protein: CASSKGTGNEQYF.

In its sample, this clone was seen a few times. The rearrangement links TRBV19 to TRBJ2-7; a weak D match, TRBD1 (5 bases). Germline CDR1 is LNHDA and CDR2 is SQIVND (reference sequence). V was pared by 8 bases and J by 5 bases, with 22 bases between. This CDR3 comprises 15 residues. CDR3 DNA: TGTGCCAGTGGGCCGTTGGCAGGGATATTCAACGAGCAGTACTTC. This translates into CASGPLAGIFNEQYF.

This CDR3 reads CASRGQGNQPQHF. The CDR3 DNA is TGTGCCAGCAGAGGACAGGGGAACCAGCCCCAGCATTTT. The gene calls are TRBV25-1 and TRBJ1-5; 9 nucleotides match TRBD1. Germline lookup yields CDR1 MGHDK and CDR2 SYGVNS. V shed 6 bases, J shed 7 bases, and the junction held 4 bases outside the gene matches. This CDR3 region has 13 residues.

This chain connects TRBV2 to TRBJ2-2; 9 bases align to TRBD1. The CDR3 totals 15 residues. Germline V gene lookup returns CDR1 SNHLY and CDR2 FYNNEI. With 5 bases clipped from V and 1 base from J, the junction kept 2 bases outside the gene matches. The CDR3 reads CASSPDRGNTGELFF. The CDR3 coding sequence is TGTGCCAGCAGTCCGGACAGGGGGAACACCGGGGAGCTGTTTTTT.

V is TRBV5-1 and J is TRBJ2-1; 9 nucleotides align to TRBD2. Germline V gene data show CDR1 as SGHRS and CDR2 as YFSETQ. V lost 0 bases, J lost 6 bases, and 4 bases stayed unmatched. The CDR3 runs 15 residues. The DNA of the CDR3 is TGCGCCAGCAGCTTGGGTAGCGGGAGAAGCAATGAGCAGTTCTTC. Translation gives CASSLGSGRSNEQFF.

With respect to this clone: At the DNA level, this CDR3 is encoded by other sequences in the same sample as well. V is TRBV27 and J is TRBJ1-3, with 7 bases that match TRBD1. Germline CDR1 MNHEY, CDR2 SMNVEV (reference sequence). V lost 5 bases to trimming and J lost 0 bases; unmatched junction nucleotides: 4. The CDR3 sequence is 15 residues long. The CDR3 bases are TGTGCCAGCAGTCCGCGACAGGGCTCTGGAAACACCATATATTTT. It translates to CASSPRQGSGNTIYF.